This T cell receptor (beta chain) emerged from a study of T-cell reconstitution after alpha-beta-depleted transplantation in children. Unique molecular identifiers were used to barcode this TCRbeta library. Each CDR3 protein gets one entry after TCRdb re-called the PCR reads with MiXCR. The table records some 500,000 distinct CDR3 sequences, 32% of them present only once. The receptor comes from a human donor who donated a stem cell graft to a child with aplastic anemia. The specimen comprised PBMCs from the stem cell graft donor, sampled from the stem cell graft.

CDR3 residues: CSVLVGNNSPLHF. As DNA, the CDR3 is TGCAGCGTTTTGGTCGGGAACAATTCACCCCTCCACTTT. V usage is TRBV29-1 and J usage is TRBJ1-6; D is unclear. This CDR3 comprises 13 residues. Trimming removed 5 bases from V and 7 bases from J, with 12 bases in between. From germline, CDR1 is SQVTM and CDR2 ANQGSEA. Using reference TRBV29-1 and TRBJ1-6 for the parts outside the CDR3, the full variable domain is SAVISQKPSRDICQRGTSLTIQCQVDSQVTMMFWYRQQPGQSLTLIATANQGSEATYESGFVIDKFPISRPNLTFSTLTVSNMSPEDSSIYLCSVLVGNNSPLHFGNGTRLTVT.